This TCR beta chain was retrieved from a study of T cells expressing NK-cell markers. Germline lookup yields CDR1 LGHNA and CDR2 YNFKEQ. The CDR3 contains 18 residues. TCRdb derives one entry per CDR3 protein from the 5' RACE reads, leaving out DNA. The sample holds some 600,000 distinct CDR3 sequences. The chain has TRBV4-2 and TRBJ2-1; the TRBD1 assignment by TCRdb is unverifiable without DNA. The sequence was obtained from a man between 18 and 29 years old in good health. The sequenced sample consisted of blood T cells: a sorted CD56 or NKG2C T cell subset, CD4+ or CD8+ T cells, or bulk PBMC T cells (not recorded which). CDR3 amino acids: CASSQDDGAAPSYNEQFF.